This T cell receptor beta chain was recorded in a study of CD8+CD57+ T cells in acquired aplastic anemia. Whoever was chosen for sequencing had shown CD8+CD57+ cell expansion by flow cytometry. At blood sampling, none of the patients had yet received therapy. CDR3 length: 12 amino acids. The V gene's germline CDR1 is MNHEY and CDR2 SMNVEV (reference sequence). The V and J ends lost 4 bases and 6 bases respectively, with 7 bases between them. It was genomic DNA that served as the template for profiling TCR beta VDJ and CDR3. One entry per CDR3 protein, called by TCRdb with MiXCR from the reads. The sample has about 160,000 distinct CDR3 sequences; 40% to 55% are singletons.

Sample: sorted CD4+, CD8+, or CD8+CD57+ T cells (not recorded which) from PBMCs. This TCR derives from a human donor with aplastic anemia. The genes are TRBV27 and TRBJ2-4; D is unresolved. CDR3 coding DNA: TGTGCCAGCAGTTCCGACATAAACATTCAGTACTTC. As protein: CASSSDINIQYF.